The 8 T cell receptor beta chains below all came from one sample that was sequenced in a study of CD8 T cells in Susac syndrome. Reverse transcription of about 0.45 to 1 ug RNA was performed with random hexamers. TCRdb re-analysed the immunoSEQ multiplex PCR reads in MiXCR, keeping a single row per CDR3 protein. Among 300,000 to 350,000 distinct CDR3 sequences listed, about 90% were seen once. The sequencing input was CD4+ T cells from PBMCs. These receptors all stem from a human donor with multiple sclerosis.

The chain is built from TRBV7-9 and TRBJ1-1, with D unresolved. This CDR3 region has 14 residues. Germline CDR1 and CDR2: SEHNR and FQNEAQ (reference sequence). V gave up 2 bases and J gave up 1 base, with 8 bases separating them. CDR3 nucleotides: TGTGCCAGCAGCTTAAACAACCCGAACACTGAAGCTTTCTTT. This gives the protein CASSLNNPNTEAFF.

The chain carries TRBV5-1 and TRBJ1-5; a weak D match, TRBD1 (5 bases). This CDR3 is 15 amino acids long. Germline-derived CDR1 and CDR2 are SGHRS and YFSETQ. V shed 1 base and J shed 2 bases, with 10 bases lying between them. This chain's CDR3 is CASSLSGTGNQPQHF. The CDR3, as DNA: TGCGCCAGCAGCTTGTCGGGGACCGGCAATCAGCCCCAGCATTTT.

The V gene is TRBV2, the J gene TRBJ2-2, with TRBD1 identical over 11 bases. V gave up 5 bases and J gave up 4 bases; unmatched junction bases: 3. Germline V gene sequence: CDR1 SNHLY, CDR2 FYNNEI. The length of the CDR3 is 15 residues. The CDR3 DNA follows: TGTGCCAGCAGTCGGGACAGGGGGACCACCGGGGAGCTGTTTTTT. Translation: CASSRDRGTTGELFF.

The DNA for the CDR3 is TGTGCCAGCAGCCGGGACAGTTCAGGCTCTGGAAACACCATATATTTT. It is translated as CASSRDSSGSGNTIYF. The rearrangement joins TRBV6-1 to TRBJ1-3; 7 nucleotides line up with TRBD1. Germline V gene sequence: CDR1 MNHNS, CDR2 SASEGT. V shed 6 bases, J shed 0 bases, and the junction held 8 bases outside the gene matches. The CDR3 runs to 16 residues.

This chain joins TRBV20-1 and TRBJ1-5; 7 nucleotides line up with TRBD1. The trim removed 3 bases at V and 7 bases at J, leaving 12 bases unmatched. The germline V gene encodes CDR1 DFQATT and CDR2 SNEGSKA (reference sequence). This CDR3 region has 15 residues. As DNA, the CDR3 is TGCAGTGCTAGGGAACAGGGGAGATCGGTACAGCCCCAGCATTTT. The encoded protein is CSAREQGRSVQPQHF.

This clonotype appeared a single time. The J gene is TRBJ2-7, the V gene TRBV7-2, with TRBD2 matching over 10 bases. Germline assignment: CDR1 SGHTA and CDR2 FQGNSA. After removal of 1 base from V and 2 bases from J, the junction contained 11 bases not matched to a gene. The length of the CDR3 is 18 residues. CDR3 amino acids: CASSLGGLAVPTPYEQYF. CDR3 bases: TGTGCCAGCAGCTTAGGCGGACTAGCGGTCCCGACACCCTACGAGCAGTACTTC.

V is TRBV27 and J is TRBJ2-1; 13 bases line up with TRBD2. This CDR3 is 17 amino acids long. V shed 5 bases, J shed 2 bases, and the junction held 6 bases outside the gene matches. Germline lookup yields CDR1 MNHEY and CDR2 SMNVEV (reference sequence). In DNA form, the CDR3 reads TGTGCCAGCAGTCCTCCGGGACTAGCGGGACCCTACAATGAGCAGTTCTTC. Its translation: CASSPPGLAGPYNEQFF.

The rearrangement uses TRBV9 and TRBJ1-3, with TRBD1 matching 7 bases. With V trimmed by 0 bases and J by 2 bases, 8 bases remained unmatched. From germline, CDR1 is SGDLS and CDR2 YYNGEE. The CDR3 covers 17 residues. The CDR3 DNA sequence: TGTGCCAGCAGCGTAGGAGTCAGGGGGGGGACTGGAAACACCATATATTTT. It yields the protein CASSVGVRGGTGNTIYF.